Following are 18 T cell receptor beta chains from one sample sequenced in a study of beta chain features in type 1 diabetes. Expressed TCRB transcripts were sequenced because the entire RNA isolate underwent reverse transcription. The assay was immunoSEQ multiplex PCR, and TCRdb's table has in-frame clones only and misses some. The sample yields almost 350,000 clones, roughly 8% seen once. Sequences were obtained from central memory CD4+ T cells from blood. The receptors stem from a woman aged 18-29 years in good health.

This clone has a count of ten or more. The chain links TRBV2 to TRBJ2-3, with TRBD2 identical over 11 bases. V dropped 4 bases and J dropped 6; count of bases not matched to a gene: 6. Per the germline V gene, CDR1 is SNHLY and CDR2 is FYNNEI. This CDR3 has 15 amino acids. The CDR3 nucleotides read TGTGCCAGCAGTGGACCCCCTAGCGGGAGGGATACGCAGTATTTT. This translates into CASSGPPSGRDTQYF. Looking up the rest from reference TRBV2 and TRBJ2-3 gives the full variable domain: EPEVTQTPSHQVTQMGQEVILRCVPISNHLYFYWYRQILGQKVEFLVSFYNNEISEKSEIFDDQFSVERPDGSNFTLKIRSTKLEDSAMYFCASSGPPSGRDTQYFGPGTRLTVL.

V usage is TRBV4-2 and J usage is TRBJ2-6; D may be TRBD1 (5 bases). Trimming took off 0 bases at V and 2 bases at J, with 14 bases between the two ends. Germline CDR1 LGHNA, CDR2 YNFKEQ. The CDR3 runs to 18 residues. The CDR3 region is CASSQDWQGVAGANVLTF. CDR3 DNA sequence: TGTGCCAGCAGCCAAGATTGGCAGGGTGTGGCTGGGGCCAACGTCCTGACTTTC.

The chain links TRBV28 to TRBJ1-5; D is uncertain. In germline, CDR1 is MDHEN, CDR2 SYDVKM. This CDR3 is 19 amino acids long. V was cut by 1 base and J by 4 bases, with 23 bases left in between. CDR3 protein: CASSLSPIVLGGRNQPQHF. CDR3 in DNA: TGTGCCAGCAGTTTATCCCCTATTGTCTTGGGAGGCCGAAATCAGCCCCAGCATTTT.

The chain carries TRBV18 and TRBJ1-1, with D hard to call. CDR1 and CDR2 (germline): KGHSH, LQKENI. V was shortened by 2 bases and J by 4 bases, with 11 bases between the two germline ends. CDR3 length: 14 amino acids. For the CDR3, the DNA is TGTGCCAGCTCACCAGGGGTTGAAGGCACTGAAGCTTTCTTT. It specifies CASSPGVEGTEAFF.

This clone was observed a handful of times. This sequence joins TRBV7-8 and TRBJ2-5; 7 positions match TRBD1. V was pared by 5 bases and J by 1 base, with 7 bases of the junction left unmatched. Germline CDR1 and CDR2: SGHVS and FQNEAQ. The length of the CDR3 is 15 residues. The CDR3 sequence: CASSGRQGAQETQYF. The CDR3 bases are TGTGCCAGCAGCGGACGACAGGGAGCCCAAGAGACCCAGTACTTC.

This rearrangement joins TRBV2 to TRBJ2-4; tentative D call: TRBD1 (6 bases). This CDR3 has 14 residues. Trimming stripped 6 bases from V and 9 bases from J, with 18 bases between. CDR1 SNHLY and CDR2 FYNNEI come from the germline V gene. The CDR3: CASSAQGQGGIQYF. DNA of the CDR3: TGTGCCAGCAGCGCACAGGGTCAGGGTGGCATTCAGTACTTC.

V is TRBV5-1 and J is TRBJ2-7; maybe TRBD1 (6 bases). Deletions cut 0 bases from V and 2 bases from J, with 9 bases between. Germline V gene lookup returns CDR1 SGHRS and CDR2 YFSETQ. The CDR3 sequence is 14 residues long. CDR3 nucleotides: TGCGCCAGCAGCTTGGACGGGACAACCTACGAGCAGTACTTC. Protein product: CASSLDGTTYEQYF.

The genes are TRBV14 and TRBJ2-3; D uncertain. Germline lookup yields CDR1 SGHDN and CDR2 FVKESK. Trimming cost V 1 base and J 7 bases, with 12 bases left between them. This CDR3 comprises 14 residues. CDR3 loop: CASSQVAWGHTQYF. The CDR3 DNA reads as TGTGCCAGCAGCCAAGTGGCTTGGGGTCATACGCAGTATTTT.

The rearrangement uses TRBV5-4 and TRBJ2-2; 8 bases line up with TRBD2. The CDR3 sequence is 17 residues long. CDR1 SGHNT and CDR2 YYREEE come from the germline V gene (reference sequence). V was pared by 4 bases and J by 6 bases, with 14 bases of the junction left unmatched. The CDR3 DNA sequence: TGTGCCAGCAGCCACCGGGCCCCCGGGAGGGGTCCCGGGGAGCTGTTTTTT. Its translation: CASSHRAPGRGPGELFF.

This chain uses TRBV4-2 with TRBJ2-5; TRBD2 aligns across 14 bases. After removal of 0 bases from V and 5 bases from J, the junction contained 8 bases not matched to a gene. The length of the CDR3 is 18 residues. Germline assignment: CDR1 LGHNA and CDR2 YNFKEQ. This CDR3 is CASSQDRTSGRPGETQYF. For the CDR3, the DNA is TGTGCCAGCAGCCAAGATCGGACTAGCGGGAGGCCTGGGGAGACCCAGTACTTC.

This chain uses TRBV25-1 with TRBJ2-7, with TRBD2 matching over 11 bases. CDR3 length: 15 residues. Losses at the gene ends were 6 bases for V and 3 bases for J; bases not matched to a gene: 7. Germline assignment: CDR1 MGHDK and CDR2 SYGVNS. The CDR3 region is CASSDELAGVYEQYF. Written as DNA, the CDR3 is TGTGCCAGCAGCGACGAACTAGCGGGAGTCTACGAGCAGTACTTC.

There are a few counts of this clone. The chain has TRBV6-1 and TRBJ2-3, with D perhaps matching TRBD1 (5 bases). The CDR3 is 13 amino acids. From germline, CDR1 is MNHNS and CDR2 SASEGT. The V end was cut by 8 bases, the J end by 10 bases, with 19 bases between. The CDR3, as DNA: TGTGCCAGCGGGGCCCAAAACAGTTTTGCGCAGTATTTT. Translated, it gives CASGAQNSFAQYF.

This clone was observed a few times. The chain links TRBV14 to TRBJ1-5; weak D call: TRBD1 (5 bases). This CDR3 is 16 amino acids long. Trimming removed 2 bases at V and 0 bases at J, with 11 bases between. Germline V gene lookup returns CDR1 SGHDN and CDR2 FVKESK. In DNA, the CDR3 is TGTGCCAGCAGCCAATTCACAGGCGATAGCAATCAGCCCCAGCATTTT. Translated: CASSQFTGDSNQPQHF.

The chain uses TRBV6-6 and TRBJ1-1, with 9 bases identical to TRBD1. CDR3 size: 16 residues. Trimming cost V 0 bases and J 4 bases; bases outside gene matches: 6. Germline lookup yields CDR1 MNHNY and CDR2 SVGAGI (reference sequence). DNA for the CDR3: TGTGCCAGCAGTTACTCGAGACACAGGGGGCTCACTGAAGCTTTCTTT. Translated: CASSYSRHRGLTEAFF.

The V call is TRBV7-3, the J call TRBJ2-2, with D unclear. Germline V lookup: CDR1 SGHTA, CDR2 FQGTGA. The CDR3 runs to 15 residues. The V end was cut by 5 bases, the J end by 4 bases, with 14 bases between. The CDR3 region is CASSPAHALTGELFF. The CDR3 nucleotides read TGTGCCAGCAGCCCCGCGCATGCCCTCACCGGGGAGCTGTTTTTT.

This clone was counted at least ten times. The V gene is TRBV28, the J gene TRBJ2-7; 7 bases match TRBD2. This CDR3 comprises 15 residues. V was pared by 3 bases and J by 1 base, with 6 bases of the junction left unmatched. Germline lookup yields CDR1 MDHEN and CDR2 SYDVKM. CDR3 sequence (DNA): TGTGCCAGCAGTTTCGCGGGAGTAAGTTCCTACGAGCAGTACTTC. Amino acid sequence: CASSFAGVSSYEQYF.

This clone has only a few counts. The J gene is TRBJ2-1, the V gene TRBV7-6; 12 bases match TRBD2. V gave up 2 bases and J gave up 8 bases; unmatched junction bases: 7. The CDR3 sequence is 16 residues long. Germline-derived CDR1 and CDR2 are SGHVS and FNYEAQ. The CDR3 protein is CASSLRWTSGIHEQFF. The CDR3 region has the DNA TGTGCCAGCAGCTTAAGATGGACTAGCGGGATCCATGAGCAGTTCTTC.

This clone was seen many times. CDR3 sequence (DNA): TGTGCCAGCAGTCCCTCCCGGCACACCTTC. Its protein product is CASSPSRHTF. The V and J genes are TRBV27 and TRBJ1-2; no firm D call. V dropped 5 bases and J dropped 12 bases, with 10 bases sitting between them. The CDR3 is 10 amino acids. Germline V lookup: CDR1 MNHEY, CDR2 SMNVEV (reference sequence).